These 13 T cell receptor beta chains were all obtained from the same sample, sequenced in a study of cytomegalovirus exposure and HLA in healthy donors. Primers included in the PCR were 60 Vbeta and 13 Jbeta primers. Repertoires were generated with immunoSEQ multiplex PCR, while TCRdb's copy carries only in-frame clones and drops some. The table records approximately 150,000 clones, more than 75% of them present only once. Sequencing was done on a sample of PBMCs. The source is a man younger than 30 in good health and CMV-seropositive.

CDR3 amino acids: CSVEWPTGGDTQYF. In nucleotides, the CDR3 is TGCAGCGTTGAGTGGCCGACAGGAGGAGATACGCAGTATTTT. The J gene is TRBJ2-3, the V gene TRBV29-1; tentative D call: TRBD1 (6 bases). Germline CDR1 SQVTM, CDR2 ANQGSEA. Trimming removed 3 bases from V and 5 bases from J, with 15 bases in between. The CDR3 runs 14 residues.

The chain recombines TRBV4-2 with TRBJ2-7; D is unclear. V lost 0 bases and J 0 bases, leaving 12 bases between the germline ends. The CDR3 has 16 amino acids. CDR1 and CDR2 from the germline V gene are LGHNA and YNFKEQ. The CDR3 reads CASSQDLAVSSYEQYF. The CDR3, as DNA: TGTGCCAGCAGCCAAGATTTGGCCGTCAGCTCCTACGAGCAGTACTTC.

The CDR3 DNA reads TGTGCCAGCACCCCGGGGGGGACCATCACAGATACGCAGTATTTT. This sequence encodes CASTPGGTITDTQYF. V and J are TRBV5-4 and TRBJ2-3; 8 bases fit TRBD2. Trimming at V came to 6 bases and at J to 2 bases, leaving 8 bases not matched to a gene. This CDR3 has 15 residues. The germline V gene encodes CDR1 SGHNT and CDR2 YYREEE (reference sequence).

This chain joins TRBV19 and TRBJ2-7; no clear D. CDR3 length equals 14 residues. V was trimmed by 7 bases and J by 0 bases, leaving 13 bases between them. Germline CDR1 is LNHDA and CDR2 is SQIVND (reference sequence). CDR3 bases: TGTGCCAGTAAAGTCCGGGTCTACTCCTACGAGCAGTACTTC. Its translation: CASKVRVYSYEQYF.

The sample holds one count of this clone. V and J are TRBV4-2 and TRBJ2-7; tentatively, D is TRBD2 (5 bases). The V gene's germline CDR1 is LGHNA and CDR2 YNFKEQ. The CDR3 is 16 amino acids. Deletions cut 0 bases from V and 4 bases from J, with 16 bases between. As DNA, the CDR3 is TGTGCCAGCAGCCAAGAGGGAGCGGCCCAAGGGTACGAGCAGTACTTC. This gives the protein CASSQEGAAQGYEQYF.

Comments on this clone: An end of the junction does not agree with germline; a read error may underlie this. J is TRBJ1-5 and V is TRBV7-9; TRBD1 might be the D (6 bases). Germline lookup yields CDR1 SEHNR and CDR2 FQNEAQ (reference sequence). This CDR3 comprises 12 residues. CDR3 sequence: CSSSDRNQPQHF. The CDR3 bases are TGTTCCAGCAGCGACAGGAATCAGCCCCAGCATTTT.

The chain joins TRBV5-4 to TRBJ1-2; maybe TRBD1 (5 bases). The CDR3 has 12 amino acids. Trimming shortened V by 2 bases and J by 8 bases, and 10 bases separated the two germline ends. Germline values: CDR1 SGHNT, CDR2 YYREEE (reference sequence). The CDR3 reads CASSFYGGGYTF. CDR3 bases: TGTGCCAGCAGCTTTTACGGGGGAGGCTACACCTTC.

J is TRBJ2-1 and V is TRBV6-5, with 7 bases that match TRBD1. CDR1 is MNHEY, CDR2 SVGAGI, per germline. The CDR3 extends over 13 amino acids. The trim removed 8 bases at V and 8 bases at J, leaving 9 bases unmatched. The CDR3 DNA sequence: TGTGCCAGCTCCCAGGGGGAGTCTGATGAGCAGTTCTTC. Encoded protein: CASSQGESDEQFF.

In its sample, this clone was seen many times. The chain combines TRBV10-3 with TRBJ1-3, with 7 bases that match TRBD1. V lost 3 bases and J lost 7; bases outside the gene matches: 6. CDR3 length equals 14 residues. Per germline, CDR1 ENHRY and CDR2 SYGVKD. The CDR3 is CAISDYGQANTIYF. The DNA of the CDR3 is TGTGCCATCAGTGACTACGGACAGGCCAACACCATATATTTT.

This rearrangement joins TRBV30 to TRBJ2-7; 7 bases align to TRBD1. With 5 bases clipped from V and 4 bases from J, the junction kept 8 bases outside the gene matches. Germline assignment: CDR1 GTSNPN and CDR2 SVGIG (reference sequence). The CDR3 spans 13 residues. Written as DNA, the CDR3 is TGTGCCTGGCTGACAGGGAGCGGTTACGAGCAGTACTTC. Translated, it gives CAWLTGSGYEQYF.

V usage is TRBV9 and J usage is TRBJ2-1, with 7 bases identical to TRBD1. Germline V gene lookup returns CDR1 SGDLS and CDR2 YYNGEE. With 0 bases clipped from V and 2 bases from J, the junction kept 8 bases outside the gene matches. The CDR3 runs 17 residues. The CDR3 region is CASSVGATDRAYNEQFF. DNA for the CDR3: TGTGCCAGCAGCGTAGGGGCCACCGACAGGGCCTACAATGAGCAGTTCTTC.

This rearrangement joins TRBV15 to TRBJ1-3, with 8 bases fitting TRBD1. CDR3 length equals 16 residues. Germline V CDR1 and CDR2: LNHNV, YYDKDF (reference sequence). V shed 6 bases, J shed 4 bases, and the junction held 11 bases outside the gene matches. The CDR3 protein is CATRRTGLLSGNTIYF. In DNA form, the CDR3 reads TGTGCCACCAGGAGGACAGGGTTACTGTCCGGAAACACCATATATTTT.

This clone appeared once. This chain uses TRBV25-1 with TRBJ2-1; perhaps TRBD1 as D (6 bases). The CDR3 length is 15 residues. V lost 4 bases and J lost 4, with 14 bases in between. Germline values: CDR1 MGHDK, CDR2 SYGVNS. The CDR3 reads CASSVRDTLYNEQFF. The CDR3 coding sequence is TGTGCCAGCAGTGTTCGGGACACCTTATACAATGAGCAGTTCTTC.